This is a list of T cell receptor beta chains from one sample in a study of blood T cell repertoires in COVID-19. The repertoire was sequenced with immunoSEQ multiplex PCR; TCRdb's copy has only in-frame clones and lacks some. Seen here are roughly 190,000 clones, approximately 94% observed once, and the top ten hold around 0.8%. The sample taken for sequencing was peripheral blood. The receptor set was obtained from a man aged 25-40 years with COVID-19, enrolled during active disease. Each CDR3 is given without its conserved first and last residue.

j_gene,v_gene,CDR3aa
TRBJ2-5,TRBV19,ASSASGGAGETQY
TRBJ2-7,TRBV19,ASSIVSGGGYEQY
TRBJ2-2,TRBV11-2,ASSVQGTGELF
TRBJ1-4,TRBV2,ASSEGQGIGKLF
TRBJ1-5,TRBV5-1,ASSLGSGDFNSNQPQH
TRBJ1-2,TRBV3-1/TRBV3-2,ASSQEGQTEGYT
TRBJ1-5,TRBV5-5,ASSLTGSQPQH
TRBJ1-2,TRBV6-5,ASSYRGLGYT
TRBJ1-1,TRBV30,AWSRDSRLNTEAF
TRBJ1-5,TRBV12-5,ASGLGTGNQPQH
TRBJ1-3,TRBV11-1,ASRSGVLGNTIY
TRBJ2-7,TRBV5-4,ASSLDLSGNAYEQY
TRBJ1-5,TRBV5-6,ASSTRGQGGQPQH
TRBJ2-5,TRBV7-9,ASSAQTGWVETQY
TRBJ1-1,TRBV15,ATSRDRSGTEAF
TRBJ2-6,TRBV7-3,ASSALSVGANVLT
TRBJ1-1,TRBV3-1/TRBV3-2,ASSQTGEVAF
TRBJ2-3,TRBV6-5,ASSYRRVGDTQY
TRBJ2-3,TRBV30,AWSSRGGAADTQY
TRBJ2-5,TRBV5-1,ASSLQETQY
TRBJ2-7,TRBV6-5,ASSYSYRDNEQY
TRBJ2-2,TRBV14,ASSQDIQRGYTGELF
TRBJ1-4,TRBV4-2,ASSTGPNEKLF
TRBJ1-2,TRBV3-1/TRBV3-2,ASSQVAGTNYGYT
TRBJ2-1,TRBV19,ASRYPGGPV
TRBJ1-1,TRBV12-3/TRBV12-4,ASSLASATEAF
TRBJ2-7,TRBV2,ASIVRGGGDEQY
TRBJ2-7,TRBV7-9,ASSLGTGTEEQY
TRBJ1-1,TRBV5-1,ASSFGEGEAF
TRBJ2-3,TRBV7-9,ASSPPFSLLDTQY
TRBJ2-3,TRBV5-4,ASSFFSGGSTDTQY
TRBJ2-3,TRBV18,ASSSSGGNTDTQY
TRBJ1-4,TRBV5-1,ASSSIGTYSEKLF
TRBJ2-5,TRBV6-1,ASSEISGGASGETQY
TRBJ2-5,TRBV11-2,ASSLGWTSGGPFQETQY
TRBJ2-7,TRBV19,ASSSQGGEQY
TRBJ1-5,TRBV15,ATSRDLRDGPQH
TRBJ1-1,TRBV7-9,ASSFPAGDSVLELEAF
TRBJ1-2,TRBV15,ATSLRGVSGYT
TRBJ1-5,TRBV4-1,ASSQEESQPQH
TRBJ2-7,TRBV6-5,ASSSPEIYEQY
TRBJ1-1,TRBV10-1,ASRGAPEAF
TRBJ1-6,TRBV7-9,ASSTQTDNNSPLH
TRBJ2-5,TRBV6-6,ASSGWGTETQY
TRBJ1-6,TRBV7-3,ASSSTGNNSPLH
TRBJ1-5,TRBV21-1,ASSYATGGGQPQH
TRBJ2-2,TRBV9,ASSVDHRGGGELF
TRBJ2-1,TRBV19,ASSHHGTGGGSASYNEQF
TRBJ2-7,TRBV7-2,ASSLALGGGDEQY